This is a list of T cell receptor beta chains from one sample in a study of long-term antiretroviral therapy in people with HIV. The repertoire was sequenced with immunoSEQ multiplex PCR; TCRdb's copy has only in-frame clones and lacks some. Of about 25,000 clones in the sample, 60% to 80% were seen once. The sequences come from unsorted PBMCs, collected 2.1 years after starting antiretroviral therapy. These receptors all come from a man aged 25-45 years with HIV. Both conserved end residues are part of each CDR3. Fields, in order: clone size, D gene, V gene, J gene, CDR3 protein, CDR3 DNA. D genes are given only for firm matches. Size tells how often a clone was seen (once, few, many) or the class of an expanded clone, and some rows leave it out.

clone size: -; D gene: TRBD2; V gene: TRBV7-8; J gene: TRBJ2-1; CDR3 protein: CASSPRDYYSEQFF; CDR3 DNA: TGTGCCAGCAGCCCCCGGGACTACTACAGTGAGCAGTTCTTC
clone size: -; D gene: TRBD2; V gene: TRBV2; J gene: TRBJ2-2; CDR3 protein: CASSATSGGTGELFF; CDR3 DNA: TGTGCCAGCAGTGCTACTAGCGGGGGCACCGGGGAGCTGTTTTTT
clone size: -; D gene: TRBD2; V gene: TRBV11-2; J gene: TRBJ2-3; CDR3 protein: CASSLVAGVLNTQYF; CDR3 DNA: TGTGCCAGCAGCTTAGTAGCGGGAGTCCTAAATACGCAGTATTTT
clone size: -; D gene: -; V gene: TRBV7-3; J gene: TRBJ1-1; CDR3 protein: CASSLKRATEAFF; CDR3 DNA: TGTGCCAGCAGCTTAAAGAGAGCAACTGAAGCTTTCTTT
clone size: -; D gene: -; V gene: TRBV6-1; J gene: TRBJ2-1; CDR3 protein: CASSPLTSHEQFF; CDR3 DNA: TGTGCCAGCAGCCCACTCACTAGCCATGAGCAGTTCTTC
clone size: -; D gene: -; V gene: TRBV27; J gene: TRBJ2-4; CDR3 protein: CASNRWGAFENIQYF; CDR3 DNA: TGTGCCAGCAACCGGTGGGGGGCTTTTGAAAACATTCAGTACTTC
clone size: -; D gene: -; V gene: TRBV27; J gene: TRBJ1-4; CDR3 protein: CASSLLSTTEKLFF; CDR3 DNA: TGTGCCAGCAGTTTATTATCGACGACGGAAAAACTGTTTTTT
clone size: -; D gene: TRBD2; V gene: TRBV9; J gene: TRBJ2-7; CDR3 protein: CASSPLAGAAYEQYF; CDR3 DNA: TGTGCCAGCAGCCCACTAGCGGGGGCCGCCTACGAGCAGTACTTC
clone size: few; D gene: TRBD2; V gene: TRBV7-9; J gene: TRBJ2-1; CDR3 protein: CAAALAGLYNEQFF; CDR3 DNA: TGTGCCGCCGCACTAGCGGGACTCTACAATGAGCAGTTCTTC
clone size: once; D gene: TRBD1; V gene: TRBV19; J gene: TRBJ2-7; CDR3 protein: CASSGQGVRSYEQYF; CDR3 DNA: TGTGCCAGTAGTGGACAGGGGGTGAGATCCTACGAGCAGTACTTC
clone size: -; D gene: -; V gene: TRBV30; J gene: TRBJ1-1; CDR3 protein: CAWSVQSEAFF; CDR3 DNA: TGTGCCTGGAGTGTACAGTCAGAAGCTTTCTTT
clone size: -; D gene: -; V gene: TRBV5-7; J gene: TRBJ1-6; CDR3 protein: CASTKHKSSYNSPLHF; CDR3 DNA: TGTGCCAGCACCAAACACAAGAGCTCCTATAATTCACCCCTCCACTTT
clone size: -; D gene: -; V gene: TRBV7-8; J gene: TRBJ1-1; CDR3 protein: CASSSPSGGKAFF; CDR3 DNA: TGTGCCAGCAGCTCCCCCAGTGGGGGGAAAGCTTTCTTT
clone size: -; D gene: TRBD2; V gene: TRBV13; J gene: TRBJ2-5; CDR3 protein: CASSLGRGGIKTQYF; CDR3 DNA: TGTGCCAGCAGCCTAGGTCGGGGAGGGATAAAGACCCAGTACTTC
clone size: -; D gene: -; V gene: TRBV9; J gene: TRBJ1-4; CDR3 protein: CASSVKAVATNEKLFF; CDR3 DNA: TGTGCCAGCAGCGTAAAAGCGGTCGCAACTAATGAAAAACTGTTTTTT
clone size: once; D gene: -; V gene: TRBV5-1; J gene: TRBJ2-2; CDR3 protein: CASSPRTRNTGELFF; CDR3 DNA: TGCGCCAGCAGCCCTCGGACGAGGAACACCGGGGAGCTGTTTTTT
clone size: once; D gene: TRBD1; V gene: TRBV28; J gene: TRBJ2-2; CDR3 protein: CASRINRGNTGELFF; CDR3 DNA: TGTGCCAGCAGAATAAACAGGGGCAACACCGGGGAGCTGTTTTTT
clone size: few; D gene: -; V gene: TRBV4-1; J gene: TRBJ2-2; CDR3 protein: CASSPAPLTNTGELFF; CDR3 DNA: TGCGCCAGCAGCCCCGCACCCCTCACGAACACCGGGGAGCTGTTTTTT
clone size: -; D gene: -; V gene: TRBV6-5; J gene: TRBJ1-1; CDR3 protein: CASSIGLRNTEAFF; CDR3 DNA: TGTGCCAGCAGTATAGGTCTGAGGAACACTGAAGCTTTCTTT
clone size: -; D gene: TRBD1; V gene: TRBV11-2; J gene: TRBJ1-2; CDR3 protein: CASSQGTGTGYTF; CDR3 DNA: TGTGCCAGCAGCCAAGGGACAGGGACTGGCTACACCTTC
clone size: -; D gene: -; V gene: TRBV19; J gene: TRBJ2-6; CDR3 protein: CASSIGRFSGANVLTF; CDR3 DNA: TGTGCCAGTAGTATAGGACGGTTCTCTGGGGCCAACGTCCTGACTTTC
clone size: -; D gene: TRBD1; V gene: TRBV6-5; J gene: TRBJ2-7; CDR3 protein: CASSYRTGGPYEQYF; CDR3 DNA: TGTGCCAGCAGTTACCGGACAGGGGGCCCCTACGAGCAGTACTTC
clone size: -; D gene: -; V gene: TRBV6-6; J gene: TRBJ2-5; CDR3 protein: CASSYSRGTETQYF; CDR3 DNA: TGTGCCAGCAGTTACAGCAGGGGTACGGAGACCCAGTACTTC
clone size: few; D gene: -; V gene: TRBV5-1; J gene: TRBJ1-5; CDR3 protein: CASSLLGGGNQPQHF; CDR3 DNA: TGCGCCAGCAGCTTACTGGGTGGCGGCAATCAGCCCCAGCATTTT
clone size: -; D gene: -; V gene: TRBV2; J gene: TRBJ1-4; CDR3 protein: CASSEIRARGPATNEKLFF; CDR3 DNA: TGTGCCAGCAGTGAAATTAGGGCCCGGGGCCCTGCAACTAATGAAAAACTGTTTTTT
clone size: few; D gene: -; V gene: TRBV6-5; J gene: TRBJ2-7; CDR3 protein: CASSYGDKQYF; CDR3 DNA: TGTGCCAGCAGTTACGGGGACAAGCAGTACTTC
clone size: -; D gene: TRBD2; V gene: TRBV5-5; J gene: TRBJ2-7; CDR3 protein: CASSLSGGVYEQYF; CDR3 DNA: TGTGCCAGCAGCTTGTCTGGGGGGGTCTACGAGCAGTACTTC
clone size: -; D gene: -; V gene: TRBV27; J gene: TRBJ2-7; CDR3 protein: CASSFSRGYEQYF; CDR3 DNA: TGTGCCAGCAGTTTTAGTCGCGGTTACGAGCAGTACTTC
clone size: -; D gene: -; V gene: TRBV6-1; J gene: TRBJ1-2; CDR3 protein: CASSGSGGINGYTF; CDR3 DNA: TGTGCCAGCAGCGGATCGGGAGGGATAAATGGCTACACCTTC
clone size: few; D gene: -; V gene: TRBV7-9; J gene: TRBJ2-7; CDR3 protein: CASSLAQGRFSEQYF; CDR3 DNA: TGTGCCAGCAGCTTAGCGCAGGGGCGGTTTTCCGAGCAGTACTTC
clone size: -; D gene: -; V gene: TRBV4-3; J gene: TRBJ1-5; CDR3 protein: CASSQVYSNQPQHF; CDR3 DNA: TGCGCCAGCAGCCAAGTGTATAGCAATCAGCCCCAGCATTTT
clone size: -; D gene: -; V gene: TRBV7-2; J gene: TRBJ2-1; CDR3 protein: CASSSNRGLFSNEQFF; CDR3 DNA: TGTGCCAGCAGCTCTAATCGGGGGTTGTTTAGCAATGAGCAGTTCTTC
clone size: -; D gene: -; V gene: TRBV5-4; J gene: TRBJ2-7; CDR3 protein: CASSYGGAYEQYF; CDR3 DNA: TGTGCCAGCAGCTACGGCGGAGCCTACGAGCAGTACTTC
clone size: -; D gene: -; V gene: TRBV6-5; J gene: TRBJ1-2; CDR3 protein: CASSYWGTEDYGYTF; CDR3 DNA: TGTGCCAGCAGTTACTGGGGGACGGAGGACTATGGCTACACCTTC
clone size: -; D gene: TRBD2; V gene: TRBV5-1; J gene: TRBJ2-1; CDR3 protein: CASSYLGGPGGEQFF; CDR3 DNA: TGCGCCAGCAGCTACCTAGGCGGTCCGGGGGGTGAGCAGTTCTTC
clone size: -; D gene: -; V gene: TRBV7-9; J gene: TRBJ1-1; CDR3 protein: CASSLVPMGGKTEAFF; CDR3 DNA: TGTGCCAGCAGCTTAGTTCCGATGGGCGGTAAGACTGAAGCTTTCTTT
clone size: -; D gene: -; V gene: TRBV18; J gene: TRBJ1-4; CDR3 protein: CASSPLRGGKLFF; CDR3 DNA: TGTGCCAGCTCACCGCTACGGGGGGGAAAACTGTTTTTT
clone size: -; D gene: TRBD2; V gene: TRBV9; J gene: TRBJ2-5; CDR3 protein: CASSRGLAELQETQYF; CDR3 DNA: TGTGCCAGCAGCCGAGGACTAGCCGAACTCCAAGAGACCCAGTACTTC
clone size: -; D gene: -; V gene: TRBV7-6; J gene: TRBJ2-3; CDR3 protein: CASSLANTDTQYF; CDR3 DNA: TGTGCCAGCAGCTTGGCCAACACAGATACGCAGTATTTT
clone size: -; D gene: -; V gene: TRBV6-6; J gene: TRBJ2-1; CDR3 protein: CASSRDSYNEQFF; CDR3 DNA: TGTGCCAGCAGTAGAGACAGTTACAATGAGCAGTTCTTC
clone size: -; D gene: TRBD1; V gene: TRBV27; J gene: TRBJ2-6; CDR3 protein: CASSWTGGSGANVLTF; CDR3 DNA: TGTGCCAGCAGTTGGACAGGGGGCTCTGGGGCCAACGTCCTGACTTTC
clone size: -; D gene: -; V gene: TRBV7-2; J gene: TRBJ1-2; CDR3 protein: CASSPDSDYGYTF; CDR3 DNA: TGTGCCAGCAGTCCGGACAGTGACTATGGCTACACCTTC
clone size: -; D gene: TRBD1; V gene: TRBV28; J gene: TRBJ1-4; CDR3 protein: CASSWDRVGVDEKLFF; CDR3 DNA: TGTGCCAGCAGTTGGGACAGGGTAGGGGTAGATGAAAAACTGTTTTTT
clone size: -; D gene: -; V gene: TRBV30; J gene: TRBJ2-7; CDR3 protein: CAWSPPLIGSYEQYF; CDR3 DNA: TGTGCCTGGAGTCCTCCGTTGATTGGGTCCTACGAGCAGTACTTC
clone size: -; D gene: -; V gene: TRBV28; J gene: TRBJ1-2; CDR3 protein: CASSLQGGVTGGYTF; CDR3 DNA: TGTGCCAGCAGTCTCCAGGGAGGGGTGACCGGTGGCTACACCTTC
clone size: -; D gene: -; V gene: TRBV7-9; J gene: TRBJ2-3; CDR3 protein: CASSLRGGRSLTDTQYF; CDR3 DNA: TGTGCCAGCAGCTTACGGGGCGGGCGCTCTCTCACAGATACGCAGTATTTT
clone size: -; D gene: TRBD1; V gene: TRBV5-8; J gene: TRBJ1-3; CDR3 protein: CASSLVTRQGNTIYF; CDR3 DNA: TGTGCCAGCAGCTTGGTGACCCGACAGGGGAACACCATATATTTT
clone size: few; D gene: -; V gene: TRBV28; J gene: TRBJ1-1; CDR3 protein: CASSFPSTEAFF; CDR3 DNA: TGTGCCAGCAGTTTCCCCAGCACTGAAGCTTTCTTT
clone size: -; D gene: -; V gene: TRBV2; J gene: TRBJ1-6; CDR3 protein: CASSPPSYNSPLHF; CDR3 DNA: TGTGCCAGCAGCCCCCCCTCGTATAATTCACCCCTCCACTTT